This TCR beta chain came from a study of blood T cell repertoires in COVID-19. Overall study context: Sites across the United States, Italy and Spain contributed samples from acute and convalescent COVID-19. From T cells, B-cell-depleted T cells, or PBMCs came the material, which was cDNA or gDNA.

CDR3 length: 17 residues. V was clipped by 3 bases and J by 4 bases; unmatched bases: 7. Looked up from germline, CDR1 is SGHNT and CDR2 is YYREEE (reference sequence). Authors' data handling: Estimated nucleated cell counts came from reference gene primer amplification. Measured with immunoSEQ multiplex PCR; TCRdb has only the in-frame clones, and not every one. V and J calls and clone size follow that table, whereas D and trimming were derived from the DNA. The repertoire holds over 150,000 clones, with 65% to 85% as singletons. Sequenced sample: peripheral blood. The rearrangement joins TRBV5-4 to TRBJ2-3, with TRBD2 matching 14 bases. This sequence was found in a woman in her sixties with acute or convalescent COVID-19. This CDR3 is CASSSTSGGAVADTQYF. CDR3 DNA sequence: TGTGCCAGCAGCTCGACTAGCGGGGGGGCCGTCGCAGATACGCAGTATTTT.